This record covers a single T cell receptor beta chain. The antigen this receptor binds is unknown. No quality values exist for individual bases; no much larger clone is one base distant. The time point label, read with the paper, signifies: baseline before first vaccination. The sample's treatment or condition label is to be understood as: meningococcal conjugate vaccine given as trial control. Vaccinee samples came from UK trials COV001 and COV002, including a single-blind randomized controlled phase 2/3 trial of AZD1222 (ChAdOx1 nCoV-19) in healthy adults. Trial participant PBMC samples were collected at day 0 and day 28 after the second dose for TCRbeta chain sequencing. From a lookup of the germline V gene, CDR1 and CDR2 are MNHNS and SASEGT. The CDR3 sequence holds 10 residues, the cysteine and phenylalanine included. Just the 30-base CDR3 DNA is kept, in frame starting at base 1. Relative to germline, V is 8 bases shorter and J is 8 bases shorter, with 9 bases between their ends.

This entry is derived from a study of T cell responses to AZD1222 COVID-19 vaccine (dated by TCRdb to about 2021). About the study as a whole: A total of approximately 240 trial participants underwent TCR sequencing, of whom nearly 210 had received two doses of AZD1222 and roughly 26 had received two doses of the MenACWY control vaccine. Trial participants were enrolled by age into 18-55, 56-69 and 70-plus year subgroups, with approximately 150, 28 and 58 TCR-sequenced participants respectively.

The CDR3 regions of human TCRbeta chains were analyzed by immunosequencing. In the source study's methods: TCRs in the repertoires were compared against a reference library of SARS-CoV-2-specific TCRs that had been generated with the MIRA antigen-specificity platform. Breadth meant the fraction of unique TCRs that were SARS-CoV-2-associated, whereas depth meant the fraction of total T cells that were SARS-CoV-2-associated. Each spike-specific TCR was assigned to its reactive spike region and to a CD4 or CD8 class using the MIRA data. Log10-transformed breadth and depth values were compared by one-way ANOVA with Sidak's multiple comparisons tests. Entries here come from immuneACCESS through TCRdb and include only in-frame sequences with V and J called. Some clones fail to appear in such tables; in the studies checked, an unresolved V gene covers under half of the shortfall, and the cause of the remainder is unknown. V and J calls and clone size are copied from that table; D and trimming were computed from the DNA. The sample profile shows about 110,000 clones; approximately 86% of them were found once. The ten largest account for roughly 12% of the sample.

Overall study outcomes, separate from this receptor: No day 14 peak-response samples were available, so repertoires were characterized only after the peak T cell response. Spike-specific TCR breadth and depth rose significantly after two AZD1222 doses compared with day 0 and with MenACWY recipients. The 56-69-year group was small, and its depth increase did not reach significance, likely because of low power. Conclusions about previously exposed vaccinees are limited because only six or seven AZD1222 recipients were SARS-CoV-2 seropositive at baseline. Epitopes outside the regions mutated in the B.1.351 and B.1.1.7 variants were reportedly recognized by nearly half of the unique spike-specific TCRs. Participants were mostly white British, with more females than males. The authors suggested clonal diversity may have been underestimated. CD4 TCRs associated with the vaccine covered the entire spike protein, and the dominant responses were in regions 160-218 and 743-854.

Recombination connected TRBV6-1 to TRBJ1-2, with the D gene not confidently named. This receptor was identified in an adult in good health. The starting material was peripheral blood, obtained on day 0 of MenACWY control vaccination. The CDR3 is CASFSWGYTF. The DNA sequence is TGTGCCAGCTTCTCGTGGGGCTACACCTTC.